Only a few counts were recorded for the clone carrying this T cell receptor (beta chain). Its specificity is not known. CD45RA-CD27- cells were effector memory; CD45RA+CD27- cells were EMRA. This CDR3 is 15 amino acids long. Germline V gene sequence: CDR1 SGHNT, CDR2 YYREEE (reference sequence). The V and J ends lost 0 bases and 2 bases respectively, with 11 bases between them. Both TRBC1 and TRBC2 were covered by a beta constant-region primer of two equimolar oligonucleotides. A 12-nucleotide UMI and the SP2 primer were added to the cDNA 3' end by oligonucleotide ligation. Nested alpha and beta constant-region primers with the SP2 primer drove four PCR rounds on ligated cDNA. TCRdb analysed the UMI-ligation and nested PCR reads with MiXCR anew, one entry per CDR3 protein. The sample records more than 35,000 distinct CDR3 sequences, roughly 14% being singletons. The data were obtained in a study of naive and memory T cell subsets. Study observations and caveats: In naive cells, over 85% of TCR sequences were seen only once.

Sequencing was carried out using effector memory CD4+ T cells from blood. Subset in this sample: effector memory, CD45RA- CD27-. The V gene is TRBV5-4, the J gene TRBJ1-2; D call uncertain. The sequence was obtained from a human donor in good health. CDR3 loop: CASSLGLTGNYGYTF. CDR3 coding DNA: TGTGCCAGCAGCTTGGGGCTAACGGGCAACTATGGCTACACCTTC. Drawing the rest from reference TRBV5-4 and TRBJ1-2, the complete variable domain is ETGVTQSPTHLIKTRGQQVTLRCSSQSGHNTVSWYQQALGQGPQFIFQYYREEENGRGNFPPRFSGLQFPNYSSELNVNALELDDSALYLCASSLGLTGNYGYTFGSGTRLTVV.